The rows below give T cell receptor beta chains drawn from one sample of a study of T cells in Graves' hyperthyroidism and ophthalmopathy. One entry per CDR3 protein results from TCRdb running MiXCR on the multiplex PCR reads. Counted here are some 510,000 distinct CDR3 sequences, roughly 20% occurring once; the ten biggest clones make up about 30%. Sequencing was carried out using blood. These receptors all stem from a man younger than 35 with Graves' hyperthyroidism. Both conserved end residues are part of each CDR3. D genes are given only for firm matches. Clone size appears in some rows only: once, few, many, or a class for an expanded clone.

TRBV6-1	TRBJ1-5	many	.	CASSDVQGNQPQHF	TGTGCCAGCAGTGACGTCCAGGGCAATCAGCCCCAGCATTTT
TRBV7-9	TRBJ2-7	many	.	CASSPRTAAYEQYF	TGTGCCAGCAGCCCCAGGACGGCAGCCTACGAGCAGTACTTC
TRBV28	TRBJ1-2	once	.	CASSFWVQTYGYTF	TGTGCCAGCAGTTTTTGGGTCCAGACCTATGGCTACACCTTC
TRBV14	TRBJ2-7	many	.	CASSQGVRGPRSYEQYF	TGTGCCAGCAGCCAAGGGGTCAGGGGCCCCAGGTCCTACGAGCAGTACTTC
TRBV12-3/TRBV12-4	TRBJ2-4	many	TRBD1	CASSPGTGGVSVNIQYF	TGTGCCAGCAGTCCCGGGACAGGGGGAGTGTCGGTAAACATTCAGTACTTC
TRBV30	TRBJ2-2	few	.	CAWRHTGELFF	TGTGCCTGGAGGCACACCGGGGAGCTGTTTTTT
TRBV15	TRBJ2-7	many	.	CATSTHFSYEQYF	TGTGCCACCAGCACCCATTTCTCCTACGAGCAGTACTTC
TRBV4-1	TRBJ2-5	once	.	CASSQGSGPSMGTQYF	TGCGCCAGCAGCCAGGGGTCAGGGCCCTCCATGGGGACCCAGTACTTC
TRBV11-2	TRBJ2-2	many	.	CASSLDPGLQNTGELFF	TGTGCCAGCAGCTTAGACCCGGGACTCCAGAACACCGGGGAGCTGTTTTTT
TRBV11-2	TRBJ2-5	.	.	CASSPLGEQETQYF	TGTGCCAGCAGCCCACTAGGAGAACAAGAGACCCAGTACTTC
TRBV12-3/TRBV12-4	TRBJ2-4	many	TRBD2	CASRWTSGGAWLAKNIQYF	TGTGCCAGCAGATGGACCAGCGGGGGGGCGTGGTTAGCCAAAAACATTCAGTACTTC
TRBV10-1	TRBJ2-7	once	TRBD2	CARLRLAGESSYEQYF	TGCGCCAGGCTACGACTAGCGGGGGAGAGCTCCTACGAGCAGTACTTC
TRBV6-2/TRBV6-3	TRBJ1-6	many	TRBD1	CAIHRGYPFGSPLHF	TGTGCCATTCACAGGGGATACCCTTTCGGTTCACCCCTCCACTTT
TRBV6-1	TRBJ2-7	.	TRBD1	CASTEFPGTEVTYDQYF	TGTGCCAGCACCGAATTCCCTGGGACAGAGGTTACCTACGATCAGTACTTC
TRBV28	TRBJ1-5	many	.	CASSYLGRDQPQHF	TGTGCCAGCAGTTATTTAGGCAGGGATCAGCCCCAGCATTTT